What follows are 20 T cell receptor beta chains derived from one specimen sequenced in a study of blood T cell repertoires in COVID-19. Produced via immunoSEQ multiplex PCR; TCRdb's table is partial and in-frame only. The table has approximately 360,000 clones, about 90% seen once. What was sequenced was peripheral blood. The origin of the receptors is a young man with active or convalescent COVID-19.

The CDR3 DNA follows: TGCGCCAGCAGCCAAGCCGGGACAGGGCTCTCGCCCCAGCATTTT. This encodes CASSQAGTGLSPQHF. The chain employs TRBV4-1 and TRBJ1-5; 9 nucleotides agree with TRBD1. The CDR3 covers 15 residues. CDR1 and CDR2 from the germline V gene are MGHRA and YSYEKL. V lost 1 base, J lost 9 bases, and 7 bases stayed unmatched.

This sequence joins TRBV7-9 and TRBJ2-3; 7 bases align to TRBD1. The CDR3 extends over 17 amino acids. V was pared by 5 bases and J by 0 bases, with 11 bases of the junction left unmatched. Germline CDR1 and CDR2: SEHNR and FQNEAQ (reference sequence). The CDR3: CASSQKWDSSSTDTQYF. The CDR3 region has the DNA TGTGCCAGCAGCCAAAAATGGGACAGCTCTAGCACAGATACGCAGTATTTT.

The chain has TRBV3-1 (or the pseudogene TRBV3-2) and TRBJ2-7; 10 bases are a match to TRBD2. This CDR3 has 14 residues. Losses at the gene ends were 4 bases for V and 6 bases for J; bases not matched to a gene: 6. Germline V gene sequence: CDR1 LGHDT, CDR2 YNNKEL (reference sequence). The CDR3 here is CASSPSGSYGEQYF. DNA for the CDR3: TGTGCCAGCAGCCCTAGCGGGAGTTATGGCGAGCAGTACTTC.

This chain connects TRBV5-1 to TRBJ1-1; D unresolved. The CDR3 has 13 residues. The V and J ends lost 4 bases and 2 bases respectively, with 9 bases between them. The germline CDR1 and CDR2 sequences are SGHRS and YFSETQ. This CDR3 is CASSAEANTEAFF. Written as DNA, the CDR3 is TGCGCCAGCAGCGCCGAAGCCAACACTGAAGCTTTCTTT.

V and J are TRBV7-9 and TRBJ1-1; a weak D match, TRBD1 (6 bases). V lost 0 bases and J 3 bases, leaving 11 bases between the germline ends. Germline loops: CDR1 SEHNR, CDR2 FQNEAQ (reference sequence). The length of the CDR3 is 15 residues. The CDR3 nucleotides read TGTGCCAGCAGCTTAGCAGGCAGGGGCCACACTGAAGCTTTCTTT. Translated: CASSLAGRGHTEAFF.

The chain has TRBV7-2 and TRBJ2-1, with TRBD2 matching 9 bases. Germline V CDR1 and CDR2: SGHTA, FQGNSA. The trim removed 8 bases at V and 8 bases at J, leaving 13 bases unmatched. This CDR3 has 15 residues. The CDR3 nucleotides read TGTGCCAGCGACCGCGGGCGGGGGGGGTTTGATGAGCAGTTCTTC. Its translation is CASDRGRGGFDEQFF.

The V call is TRBV19, the J call TRBJ2-1; no definite D call. The germline gives CDR1 LNHDA, CDR2 SQIVND (reference sequence). Trimming took off 7 bases at V and 6 bases at J, with 16 bases between the two ends. CDR3 length: 14 residues. As DNA, the CDR3 is TGTGCCAGTAATACCGCGTGGGCCTCCAATGAGCAGTTCTTC. Its translation: CASNTAWASNEQFF.

V gene TRBV7-9 combines with J gene TRBJ1-4; 10 nucleotides agree with TRBD1. V lost 7 bases to trimming and J lost 8 bases; unmatched junction nucleotides: 16. Per germline, CDR1 SEHNR and CDR2 FQNEAQ (reference sequence). The CDR3 is made up of 17 amino acids. The CDR3 spells CASTSGQGSVVGEKLFF. In DNA, the CDR3 is TGTGCCAGCACCTCGGGACAGGGGTCGGTGGTTGGCGAAAAACTGTTTTTT.

This clone was seen just once. The chain employs TRBV6-1 and TRBJ1-3; TRBD1 matches 8 bases. The CDR3 has 17 amino acids. J gave up 3 bases and V 4 bases, and 11 bases lay outside the gene matches. In germline, CDR1 is MNHNS, CDR2 SASEGT. For the CDR3, the DNA is TGTGCCAGCAGTGCGCATCAACCGGGACAGGATGGAAACACCATATATTTT. Translating gives CASSAHQPGQDGNTIYF.

The chain carries TRBV6-2 or TRBV6-3 and TRBJ1-1; D unresolved. The CDR3 has 15 residues. The ends were cut back, 1 base at V and 1 base at J, with 10 bases in the middle. Germline CDR1 reads MNHEY; CDR2 reads SVGEGT. Here the CDR3 reads CASSYYGSGNTEAFF. The CDR3 DNA sequence: TGTGCCAGCAGTTACTACGGATCGGGGAACACTGAAGCTTTCTTT.

As to this clone: The same CDR3 is also encoded by other DNA sequences in this sample. This chain joins TRBV7-3 and TRBJ1-1; no clear D gene. The length of the CDR3 is 14 residues. The germline V gene has CDR1 SGHTA and CDR2 FQGTGA. V was pared by 2 bases and J by 2 bases, with 9 bases between. CDR3 protein: CASSLEGLNTEAFF. In DNA, the CDR3 is TGTGCCAGCAGCTTAGAGGGATTAAACACTGAAGCTTTCTTT.

This rearrangement joins TRBV28 to TRBJ1-5; 7 nucleotides line up with TRBD1. Germline V gives CDR1 MDHEN, CDR2 SYDVKM. The CDR3 is made up of 15 amino acids. With V trimmed by 4 bases and J by 5 bases, 8 bases remained unmatched. The CDR3 region is CASSSTGAGDQPQHF. In nucleotides, the CDR3 is TGTGCCAGCAGTTCTACAGGGGCCGGGGATCAGCCCCAGCATTTT.

As DNA, the CDR3 is TGTGCCAGCAGTCGCGGGGGCGGGTACGAGCAGTACTTC. Translated, it gives CASSRGGGYEQYF. This chain uses TRBV27 with TRBJ2-7; TRBD2 might be the D (7 bases). Trimming removed 5 bases from V and 4 bases from J, with 12 bases in between. This CDR3 region has 13 residues. The germline V gene has CDR1 MNHEY and CDR2 SMNVEV (reference sequence).

This chain joins TRBV9 and TRBJ2-2; the D is unclear. The V end was cut by 0 bases, the J end by 0 bases, with 12 bases between. The CDR3 extends over 17 amino acids. Per the germline V gene, CDR1 is SGDLS and CDR2 is YYNGEE. As DNA, the CDR3 is TGTGCCAGCAGCGTAGGTGTCAGTTACGCGAACACCGGGGAGCTGTTTTTT. As protein: CASSVGVSYANTGELFF.

The chain combines TRBV15 with TRBJ2-5; 7 nucleotides match TRBD2. V shed 0 bases, J shed 6 bases, and the junction held 16 bases outside the gene matches. The CDR3 loop spans 18 amino acids. From germline, CDR1 is LNHNV and CDR2 YYDKDF (reference sequence). CDR3 protein: CATSRDSRGGGRDKTQYF. The CDR3 region has the DNA TGTGCCACCAGCAGAGATTCACGAGGTGGAGGGAGGGATAAGACCCAGTACTTC.

The V and J genes are TRBV6-5 and TRBJ1-6, with D possibly matching TRBD1 (5 bases). V was clipped by 8 bases and J by 7 bases, with 15 bases between them. Germline CDR1 reads MNHEY; CDR2 reads SVGAGI. This CDR3 comprises 14 residues. CDR3 nucleotides: TGTGCCAGCCAGGGCGGGACGGACAATTCACCCCTCCACTTT. Encoded protein: CASQGGTDNSPLHF.

This clone was observed once. V usage is TRBV19 and J usage is TRBJ1-4; D ambiguous. The CDR3 contains 11 residues. The V end lost 9 bases, the J end lost 8 bases, and 10 bases lay between the germline ends. Looked up from germline, CDR1 is LNHDA and CDR2 is SQIVND (reference sequence). The CDR3 DNA follows: TGTGCCAGCGGAGCCCTAGAAAAACTGTTTTTT. Its translation is CASGALEKLFF.

This sequence joins TRBV6-2 or TRBV6-3 and TRBJ1-1; maybe TRBD1 (5 bases). The CDR3 runs 16 residues. Trimming took 0 bases from V and 5 from J, leaving 16 bases between them. Germline V gives CDR1 MNHEY, CDR2 SVGEGT. CDR3 in DNA: TGTGCCAGCAGTTACTCGATTTTCAGCGGGGGGACTGAAGCTTTCTTT. The encoded protein is CASSYSIFSGGTEAFF.

The chain employs TRBV27 and TRBJ2-1; 9 bases are shared with TRBD2. Germline lookup yields CDR1 MNHEY and CDR2 SMNVEV (reference sequence). There are 13 residues in the CDR3. J was trimmed by 11 bases and V by 5 bases; bases with no gene match: 7. DNA for the CDR3: TGTGCCAGCAGTGTCACTAGCGGGCCTCAGCAGTTCTTC. It codes for CASSVTSGPQQFF.

CDR3 sequence reads: CASSTGDRVGPLHF. CDR3 nucleotides: TGTGCCAGCAGCACGGGCGACAGGGTGGGACCCCTCCACTTT. The J gene is TRBJ1-6, the V gene TRBV7-2; 7 bases agree with TRBD1. The CDR3 has 14 amino acids. V was pared by 5 bases and J by 12 bases, with 10 bases of the junction left unmatched. Germline V gene lookup returns CDR1 SGHTA and CDR2 FQGNSA.